These T cell receptor beta chains were read from a single sample in a study of T cell responses to AZD1222 COVID-19 vaccine. The protocol was immunoSEQ multiplex PCR, while the TCRdb copy is restricted to in-frame clones and leaves out a portion. In the table there are 75,000 to 100,000 clones, around 94% of which are singletons. Sequenced material: peripheral blood, taken on day 0 of AZD1222 vaccination. Source of these receptors: an adult in good health. The CDR3 runs from the conserved cysteine through the conserved F or W. The D gene is left open where the match is weak. Only part of the rows carry a size: once, few, many, or a class if the clone is expanded.

j_call: TRBJ2-5; d_call: .; v_call: TRBV13; clone_size: .; cdr3_aa: CASSAEVGGDETQYF; cdr3_nt: TGTGCCAGCAGCGCCGAAGTTGGAGGGGACGAGACCCAGTACTTC
j_call: TRBJ2-7; d_call: TRBD1; v_call: TRBV6-1; clone_size: .; cdr3_aa: CASSELGQGFYEQYF; cdr3_nt: TGTGCCAGCAGTGAACTGGGACAGGGTTTTTACGAGCAGTACTTC
j_call: TRBJ2-7; d_call: .; v_call: TRBV5-8; clone_size: once; cdr3_aa: CASSLGAGGYEQYF; cdr3_nt: TGTGCCAGCAGCTTGGGTGCCGGGGGCTACGAGCAGTACTTC
j_call: TRBJ2-1; d_call: .; v_call: TRBV5-4; clone_size: .; cdr3_aa: CASSYTGSNEQFF; cdr3_nt: TGTGCCAGCAGCTACACAGGGTCCAATGAGCAGTTCTTC
j_call: TRBJ2-2; d_call: .; v_call: TRBV5-4; clone_size: .; cdr3_aa: CASSSFKANTGELFF; cdr3_nt: TGTGCCAGCAGTTCGTTCAAGGCGAACACCGGGGAGCTGTTTTTT
j_call: TRBJ1-2; d_call: .; v_call: TRBV2; clone_size: once; cdr3_aa: CASSTANYGYTF; cdr3_nt: TGTGCCAGCAGTACAGCTAACTATGGCTACACCTTC
j_call: TRBJ2-3; d_call: TRBD2; v_call: TRBV27; clone_size: .; cdr3_aa: CASSRTGTSITDTQYF; cdr3_nt: TGTGCCAGCAGCAGGACCGGGACTAGCATCACAGATACGCAGTATTTT
j_call: TRBJ2-1; d_call: .; v_call: TRBV3-1/TRBV3-2; clone_size: .; cdr3_aa: CASSHGRLFF; cdr3_nt: TGTGCCAGCAGCCACGGGCGCCTGTTCTTC
j_call: TRBJ2-5; d_call: .; v_call: TRBV9; clone_size: .; cdr3_aa: CASSVRQGETQYF; cdr3_nt: TGTGCCAGCAGCGTCCGGCAGGGTGAGACCCAGTACTTC
j_call: TRBJ1-2; d_call: .; v_call: TRBV19; clone_size: .; cdr3_aa: CASATGNEGHGYTF; cdr3_nt: TGTGCCAGCGCAACAGGTAATGAGGGCCACGGCTACACCTTC
j_call: TRBJ2-5; d_call: .; v_call: TRBV5-4; clone_size: .; cdr3_aa: CASSLLAGMKTQYF; cdr3_nt: TGTGCCAGCAGCCTCCTGGCCGGGATGAAGACCCAGTACTTC
j_call: TRBJ2-5; d_call: TRBD1; v_call: TRBV10-3; clone_size: .; cdr3_aa: CAISEKGTGLMKETQYF; cdr3_nt: TGTGCCATCAGTGAGAAAGGGACAGGGCTGATGAAAGAGACCCAGTACTTC
j_call: TRBJ1-1; d_call: .; v_call: TRBV10-2; clone_size: .; cdr3_aa: CASSRGNTEAFF; cdr3_nt: TGCGCCAGCAGTCGGGGGAACACTGAAGCTTTCTTT
j_call: TRBJ1-4; d_call: TRBD1; v_call: TRBV2; clone_size: .; cdr3_aa: CASSETGAEKLFF; cdr3_nt: TGTGCCAGCAGTGAGACAGGGGCTGAAAAACTGTTTTTT
j_call: TRBJ2-3; d_call: TRBD2; v_call: TRBV29-1; clone_size: .; cdr3_aa: CSVESPGTSGADTQYF; cdr3_nt: TGCAGCGTTGAAAGCCCGGGGACTAGCGGGGCGGATACGCAGTATTTT
j_call: TRBJ1-1; d_call: .; v_call: TRBV6-5; clone_size: .; cdr3_aa: CASSYSHWNTEAFF; cdr3_nt: TGTGCCAGCAGTTACTCGCACTGGAACACTGAAGCTTTCTTT
j_call: TRBJ1-1; d_call: .; v_call: TRBV7-2; clone_size: .; cdr3_aa: CASSSRRTVGGEAFF; cdr3_nt: TGTGCCAGCAGCTCTCGGCGGACAGTCGGGGGTGAAGCTTTCTTT
j_call: TRBJ1-2; d_call: .; v_call: TRBV10-3; clone_size: .; cdr3_aa: CAISEFDSDLTNYGYTF; cdr3_nt: TGTGCCATCAGTGAGTTTGACAGCGACCTTACTAACTATGGCTACACCTTC
j_call: TRBJ1-2; d_call: .; v_call: TRBV24-1; clone_size: few; cdr3_aa: CATSEQQGPYTF; cdr3_nt: TGTGCCACCAGTGAACAACAGGGCCCCTACACCTTC
j_call: TRBJ1-2; d_call: .; v_call: TRBV7-9; clone_size: .; cdr3_aa: CASIEDGNYGYTF; cdr3_nt: TGTGCCAGCATCGAGGACGGTAACTATGGCTACACCTTC
j_call: TRBJ2-1; d_call: TRBD2; v_call: TRBV7-3; clone_size: .; cdr3_aa: CASSLKAGLVYEQFF; cdr3_nt: TGTGCCAGCAGCTTAAAGGCGGGACTAGTTTATGAGCAGTTCTTC
j_call: TRBJ2-3; d_call: TRBD2; v_call: TRBV4-1; clone_size: .; cdr3_aa: CASSQGLAGGTDTQYF; cdr3_nt: TGCGCCAGCAGCCAGGGACTAGCGGGGGGAACAGATACGCAGTATTTT
j_call: TRBJ2-7; d_call: .; v_call: TRBV7-3; clone_size: .; cdr3_aa: CASSSGTGVTSSYEQYF; cdr3_nt: TGTGCCAGCAGCTCCGGGACCGGAGTCACCAGCTCCTACGAGCAGTACTTC
j_call: TRBJ1-1; d_call: .; v_call: TRBV6-5; clone_size: .; cdr3_aa: CASSRTVNTEAFF; cdr3_nt: TGTGCCAGCAGTAGGACAGTGAACACTGAAGCTTTCTTT
j_call: TRBJ1-4; d_call: TRBD1; v_call: TRBV19; clone_size: .; cdr3_aa: CASRRDRATNEKLFF; cdr3_nt: TGTGCCAGTAGAAGGGACAGGGCAACTAATGAAAAACTGTTTTTT
j_call: TRBJ2-1; d_call: .; v_call: TRBV20-1; clone_size: .; cdr3_aa: CRIHEQFF; cdr3_nt: TGCAGGATCCATGAGCAGTTCTTC
j_call: TRBJ2-5; d_call: .; v_call: TRBV7-2; clone_size: .; cdr3_aa: CASSLVGLVETQYF; cdr3_nt: TGTGCCAGCAGCTTAGTAGGCCTTGTCGAGACCCAGTACTTC
j_call: TRBJ2-5; d_call: .; v_call: TRBV15; clone_size: .; cdr3_aa: CATSASVGPQETQYF; cdr3_nt: TGTGCCACCAGCGCTTCAGTAGGACCCCAAGAGACCCAGTACTTC
j_call: TRBJ2-2; d_call: .; v_call: TRBV19; clone_size: .; cdr3_aa: CASNGLTDTGELFF; cdr3_nt: TGTGCCAGTAACGGCCTTACGGACACCGGGGAGCTGTTTTTT
j_call: TRBJ1-2; d_call: TRBD1; v_call: TRBV11-1; clone_size: .; cdr3_aa: CASSKGGGGSYYGYTF; cdr3_nt: TGTGCCAGCAGCAAAGGGGGCGGTGGCAGCTACTATGGCTACACCTTC
j_call: TRBJ1-1; d_call: .; v_call: TRBV5-4; clone_size: .; cdr3_aa: CASSLERGMNTEAFF; cdr3_nt: TGTGCCAGCAGCTTGGAGAGGGGCATGAACACTGAAGCTTTCTTT
j_call: TRBJ2-2; d_call: .; v_call: TRBV6-5; clone_size: once; cdr3_aa: CASRTLVGELFF; cdr3_nt: TGTGCCAGCAGAACACTAGTCGGGGAGCTGTTTTTT
j_call: TRBJ1-6; d_call: TRBD1; v_call: TRBV6-2/TRBV6-3; clone_size: .; cdr3_aa: CASSALRDRMNSPLHF; cdr3_nt: TGTGCCAGCAGTGCTCTCCGGGACAGGATGAATTCACCCCTCCACTTT
j_call: TRBJ2-1; d_call: TRBD1; v_call: TRBV4-3; clone_size: .; cdr3_aa: CASSQEWDRGNEQFF; cdr3_nt: TGCGCCAGCAGCCAAGAATGGGACAGGGGCAATGAGCAGTTCTTC
j_call: TRBJ2-5; d_call: .; v_call: TRBV5-1; clone_size: .; cdr3_aa: CAPREQTQYF; cdr3_nt: TGCGCCCCACGAGAGCAGACCCAGTACTTC
j_call: TRBJ1-1; d_call: .; v_call: TRBV28; clone_size: .; cdr3_aa: CASSVSPSGTEAFF; cdr3_nt: TGTGCCAGCAGTGTCTCCCCGAGCGGCACTGAAGCTTTCTTT
j_call: TRBJ1-1; d_call: .; v_call: TRBV7-9; clone_size: .; cdr3_aa: CASSLGEGPEAFF; cdr3_nt: TGTGCCAGCAGCTTAGGGGAGGGGCCTGAAGCTTTCTTT
j_call: TRBJ1-1; d_call: .; v_call: TRBV11-2; clone_size: .; cdr3_aa: CASSLDWVGAEAFF; cdr3_nt: TGTGCCAGCAGCTTAGATTGGGTGGGTGCCGAAGCTTTCTTT
j_call: TRBJ2-1; d_call: TRBD2; v_call: TRBV25-1; clone_size: few; cdr3_aa: CASSDEVMTSANYNEQFF; cdr3_nt: TGTGCCAGCAGTGACGAAGTGATGACTAGCGCCAACTACAATGAGCAGTTCTTC
j_call: TRBJ2-1; d_call: .; v_call: TRBV14; clone_size: .; cdr3_aa: CASSQGETYWGNEQFF; cdr3_nt: TGTGCCAGCAGCCAGGGGGAGACTTACTGGGGCAATGAGCAGTTCTTC
j_call: TRBJ1-1; d_call: TRBD1; v_call: TRBV6-8; clone_size: medium-sized; cdr3_aa: CASSNGRPTGGTEAFF; cdr3_nt: TGTGCCAGCAGCAACGGCCGCCCCACAGGGGGCACTGAAGCTTTCTTT